Following are 16 T cell receptor beta chains from one sample sequenced in a study of OX40 agonist ivuxolimab in advanced cancers. Profiled with immunoSEQ multiplex PCR; TCRdb holds only in-frame clones, not every one. This sample has about 69,000 clones; roughly 90% occur once, and the top ten carry about 0.3%. Here the sequenced sample was CD4+ or CD8+ T cells sorted from blood, taken in a trial of the OX40 agonist ivuxolimab. All receptors come from an adult with an advanced solid tumor such as melanoma, head and neck, liver or kidney cancer.

The chain links TRBV5-4 to TRBJ2-7; D perhaps matches TRBD2 (6 bases). Trimming took 0 bases from V and 2 from J, leaving 9 bases between them. CDR1 SGHNT and CDR2 YYREEE come from the germline V gene (reference sequence). The CDR3 totals 14 residues. The CDR3, as DNA: TGTGCCAGCAGCTTGGACGGGAGCGCCTACGAGCAGTACTTC. This sequence encodes CASSLDGSAYEQYF.

V and J are TRBV28 and TRBJ2-7, with 7 positions matching TRBD2. The CDR3 is 13 amino acids. Germline values: CDR1 MDHEN, CDR2 SYDVKM. V lost 3 bases and J lost 4; bases outside the gene matches: 3. The CDR3 bases are TGTGCCAGCAGTTTTACCGGGAGGTACGAGCAGTACTTC. Its protein is CASSFTGRYEQYF.

The genes are TRBV7-9 and TRBJ2-7; TRBD2 might be the D (5 bases). Germline V gene sequence: CDR1 SEHNR, CDR2 FQNEAQ (reference sequence). V was shortened by 2 bases and J by 5 bases, with 10 bases between the two germline ends. The CDR3 contains 13 residues. The CDR3 DNA is TGTGCCAGCAGCTTAAAAAGCGGTAACGAGCAGTACTTC. Amino acid sequence: CASSLKSGNEQYF.

Worth noting for this clone: The conserved phenylalanine or tryptophan normally closing the CDR3 is absent here, so this likely arose from a read error. The chain is built from TRBV4-1 and TRBJ2-7, with D possibly being TRBD2 (6 bases). V was clipped by 0 bases and J by 3 bases, with 12 bases between them. The V gene's germline CDR1 is MGHRA and CDR2 YSYEKL. The CDR3 sequence is 15 residues long. The CDR3 region has the DNA TGCGCCAGCAGCCAAGATGATGGTAGCGGCTACGAGCAGTACCTC. Translating gives CASSQDDGSGYEQYL.

CDR3 DNA sequence: TGCGCCAGCAGCCAACCAGTCAGTGGCCAAGAGACCCAGTACTTC. Encoded protein: CASSQPVSGQETQYF. This chain links TRBV4-1 with TRBJ2-5; D is unclear. This CDR3 comprises 15 residues. Germline V CDR1 and CDR2: MGHRA, YSYEKL. The germline V and J ends were trimmed by 2 bases and 1 base, with 11 bases remaining between them.

The chain is built from TRBV30 and TRBJ1-1, with D uncertain. This CDR3 contains 12 residues. Germline CDR1 is GTSNPN and CDR2 is SVGIG (reference sequence). Trimming took 3 bases from V and 5 from J, leaving 10 bases between them. The CDR3 loop is CAWSPHRTEAFF. The CDR3 coding sequence is TGTGCCTGGAGCCCCCATAGGACTGAAGCTTTCTTT.

V gene TRBV5-1 combines with J gene TRBJ2-2; 7 positions match TRBD1. Trimming took 0 bases from V and 2 from J; bases not matched to a gene: 1. The CDR3 length is 15 residues. The V gene's germline CDR1 is SGHRS and CDR2 YFSETQ. CDR3 bases: TGCGCCAGCAGCTTGGGACAGGGAAACACCGGGGAGCTGTTTTTT. The encoded protein is CASSLGQGNTGELFF.

This chain connects TRBV7-8 to TRBJ1-3, with D unresolved. V was shortened by 1 base and J by 2 bases, with 9 bases between the two germline ends. CDR1 and CDR2 from the germline V gene are SGHVS and FQNEAQ. The CDR3 extends over 15 amino acids. This chain's CDR3 is CASSLESGPGNTIYF. The CDR3 DNA reads TGTGCCAGCAGCTTAGAGTCTGGGCCTGGAAACACCATATATTTT.

V usage is TRBV30 and J usage is TRBJ1-1; D uncertain. This CDR3 is built from 14 residues. Trimming cost V 4 bases and J 0 bases, with 12 bases left between them. The germline V gene encodes CDR1 GTSNPN and CDR2 SVGIG (reference sequence). CDR3 in DNA: TGTGCCTGGATCAAGGAGATCATGAACACTGAAGCTTTCTTT. Translating it yields CAWIKEIMNTEAFF.

To note about this clone: Other DNA sequences from this sample encode an identical CDR3 as well. The genes are TRBV29-1 and TRBJ1-2; no definite D call. Trimming pared 7 bases from V and 4 bases from J, leaving 22 bases between. CDR3 length equals 15 residues. Germline V gene data show CDR1 as SQVTM and CDR2 as ANQGSEA. This CDR3 reads CSANLVEGSAYGYTF. In DNA form, the CDR3 reads TGCAGCGCCAATCTTGTGGAAGGGAGCGCCTATGGCTACACCTTC. Full variable domain (rest looked up from reference TRBV29-1 and TRBJ1-2): SAVISQKPSRDICQRGTSLTIQCQVDSQVTMMFWYRQQPGQSLTLIATANQGSEATYESGFVIDKFPISRPNLTFSTLTVSNMSPEDSSIYLCSANLVEGSAYGYTFGSGTRLTVV.

Judged by abundance, this clone is medium-sized. This same CDR3 is encoded by further DNA sequences in the sample. The chain recombines TRBV2 with TRBJ2-7; D not resolved. The CDR3 contains 11 residues. Trimming shortened V by 6 bases and J by 4 bases, and 7 bases separated the two germline ends. Germline CDR1 is SNHLY and CDR2 is FYNNEI. CDR3 coding DNA: TGTGCCAGCAGCCTAGGGTACGAGCAGTACTTC. Protein product: CASSLGYEQYF.

The chain combines TRBV6-5 with TRBJ2-1; D is perhaps TRBD2 (5 bases). The V gene lost 5 bases and the J gene lost 7 bases, with 15 bases spanning the gap. The CDR3 is made up of 14 amino acids. Germline values: CDR1 MNHEY, CDR2 SVGAGI. The CDR3 region has the DNA TGTGCCAGCAGTCCTTTAGCGAGTACGAATGAGCAGTTCTTC. Translation: CASSPLASTNEQFF.

The CDR3 is CASSQDWNTGELFF. In nucleotides, the CDR3 is TGTGCCAGCAGCCAAGACTGGAACACCGGGGAGCTGTTTTTT. The chain uses TRBV14 and TRBJ2-2, with D hard to call. Germline lookup yields CDR1 SGHDN and CDR2 FVKESK. The CDR3 is 14 residues long. V was cut by 0 bases and J by 1 base, with 3 bases left in between. The whole variable domain, filled in from reference TRBV14 and TRBJ2-2, reads EAGVTQFPSHSVIEKGQTVTLRCDPISGHDNLYWYRRVMGKEIKFLLHFVKESKQDESGMPNNRFLAERTGGTYSTLKVQPAELEDSGVYFCASSQDWNTGELFFGEGSRLTVL.

The J gene is TRBJ1-1, the V gene TRBV9; D is unclear. V gave up 0 bases and J gave up 8 bases, with 5 bases separating them. CDR3 length: 11 residues. In germline, CDR1 is SGDLS, CDR2 YYNGEE. CDR3 nucleotide sequence: TGTGCCAGCAGCGTAGGTGTCGAAGCTTTCTTT. It codes for CASSVGVEAFF.

V and J are TRBV5-1 and TRBJ1-2; maybe TRBD1 (5 bases). Germline CDR1 is SGHRS and CDR2 is YFSETQ. Trimming cost V 2 bases and J 6 bases, with 11 bases left between them. The CDR3 sequence is 13 residues long. CDR3 sequence (DNA): TGCGCCAGCAGCTTAATAGGGGAGAATGGCTACACCTTC. Translating gives CASSLIGENGYTF.

V and J are TRBV18 and TRBJ2-5; 12 bases map to TRBD2. Trimming removed 3 bases from V and 0 bases from J; junction bases left unmatched: 14. Germline CDR1 reads KGHSH; CDR2 reads LQKENI. The CDR3 covers 20 residues. DNA of the CDR3: TGTGCCAGCTCACCCATTAGGACTAGCGGGGTCCCCTCGTACCAAGAGACCCAGTACTTC. It translates to CASSPIRTSGVPSYQETQYF. The complete variable domain, with remaining parts taken from reference TRBV18 and TRBJ2-5, reads NAGVMQNPRHLVRRRGQEARLRCSPMKGHSHVYWYRQLPEEGLKFMVYLQKENIIDESGMPKERFSAEFPKEGPSILRIQQVVRGDSAAYFCASSPIRTSGVPSYQETQYFGPGTRLLVL.